This T cell receptor (beta chain) was found in a study of beta chain features in type 1 diabetes. Study results and caveats: Across all four CD4+ subsets, people with type 1 diabetes showed modestly shorter TCRB CDR3s.

The CDR3 contains 14 residues. The V and J ends lost 3 bases and 5 bases respectively, with 15 bases between them. Per the germline V gene, CDR1 is SGHRS and CDR2 is YFSETQ. Investigators reverse transcribed all isolated RNA, so they sequenced expressed TCRB transcripts. Sequencing was performed with immunoSEQ multiplex PCR; in TCRdb, only in-frame clones are kept and a portion is missing. The table shows some 350,000 clones, with roughly a tenth occurring only once. This clone was detected a few times. Its specificity is not known. Material: central memory CD4+ T cells from blood. The origin of this receptor is a man between 25 and 39 years old with type 1 diabetes. The chain joins TRBV5-1 to TRBJ2-7, with a weak D call TRBD1 (6 bases). The CDR3 nucleotides are TGCGCCAGCAGCTCGATCAGGGGTAAGGACGAGCAGTACTTC. Translation gives CASSSIRGKDEQYF.